The next 32 T cell receptor beta chains were all read from a single sample in a study of OX40 agonist ivuxolimab in advanced cancers. The table came from immunoSEQ multiplex PCR; TCRdb's copy has only in-frame clones and leaves some out. The sample holds 40,000 to 50,000 clones, roughly 80% seen once. This material consisted of CD4+ or CD8+ T cells sorted from blood, taken in a trial of the OX40 agonist ivuxolimab. These receptors came from an adult with an advanced solid tumor such as melanoma, head and neck, liver or kidney cancer.

The chain employs TRBV28 and TRBJ2-4, with 8 bases that match TRBD2. There are 14 residues in the CDR3. After removal of 5 bases from V and 1 base from J, the junction contained 1 base not matched to a gene. Germline CDR1 MDHEN, CDR2 SYDVKM. The CDR3 is CASSPGGAKNIQYF. As DNA, the CDR3 is TGTGCCAGCAGTCCGGGGGGGGCCAAAAACATTCAGTACTTC.

This clone occurred once. The rearrangement uses TRBV6-6 and TRBJ2-6; D is ambiguous. Trimming took 4 bases from V and 2 from J, leaving 6 bases between them. Germline-derived CDR1 and CDR2 are MNHNY and SVGAGI (reference sequence). The CDR3 has 14 amino acids. CDR3 nucleotide sequence: TGTGCCAGCAGTTTCGTAACTGGGGCCAACGTCCTGACTTTC. Its protein product is CASSFVTGANVLTF.

The V gene is TRBV7-2, the J gene TRBJ2-5; D remains ambiguous. The V and J ends lost 6 bases and 5 bases respectively, with 10 bases between them. Germline V gene sequence: CDR1 SGHTA, CDR2 FQGNSA. The CDR3 covers 12 residues. The CDR3 spells CASRPVSETQYF. CDR3 nucleotides: TGTGCCAGCAGGCCTGTATCCGAGACCCAGTACTTC. Full variable domain (missing parts from reference TRBV7-2 and TRBJ2-5): GAGVSQSPSNKVTEKGKDVELRCDPISGHTALYWYRQSLGQGLEFLIYFQGNSAPDKSGLPSDRFSAERTGGSVSTLTIQRTQQEDSAVYLCASRPVSETQYFGPGTRLLVL.

This chain links TRBV28 with TRBJ1-2, with D maybe TRBD1 (6 bases). The CDR3 is 20 residues long. Germline V CDR1 and CDR2: MDHEN, SYDVKM. V was trimmed by 1 base and J by 2 bases, leaving 26 bases between them. The CDR3 DNA is TGTGCCAGCAGTTTATTTGGTGTTTTAAATGCTGGACAGAGAAACTATGGCTACACCTTC. Translating gives CASSLFGVLNAGQRNYGYTF.

In this sample, this clone turned up a few times. The CDR3 nucleotides read TGTGCCAGCAGTGAAAGTCCAGGAACTGAAGCTTTCTTT. Translation: CASSESPGTEAFF. The chain couples TRBV6-1 to TRBJ1-1; D not certain. CDR1 and CDR2 from the germline V gene are MNHNS and SASEGT. This CDR3 is built from 13 residues. Deletions cut 2 bases from V and 5 bases from J, with 9 bases between.

CDR3 coding DNA: TGTGCCAGCAGTTGGTCCCGACTCGATACGCAGTATTTT. Translated, it gives CASSWSRLDTQYF. The chain recombines TRBV6-6 with TRBJ2-3; D uncertain. The germline CDR1 and CDR2 sequences are MNHNY and SVGAGI (reference sequence). CDR3 length: 13 residues. V lost 4 bases and J lost 6, with 11 bases in between.

The chain links TRBV5-1 to TRBJ2-7; 11 bases map to TRBD2. The V segment lost 0 bases and the J segment 2 bases; nucleotides outside the gene matches: 1. This CDR3 region has 15 residues. CDR1 and CDR2 (germline): SGHRS, YFSETQ. Here the CDR3 reads CASSLELAGAYEQYF. The CDR3 coding sequence is TGCGCCAGCAGCTTGGAACTAGCGGGAGCCTACGAGCAGTACTTC.

J is TRBJ2-6 and V is TRBV6-5; 9 bases line up with TRBD1. The trim removed 6 bases at V and 2 bases at J, leaving 2 bases unmatched. This CDR3 contains 15 residues. Per germline, CDR1 MNHEY and CDR2 SVGAGI. Written as DNA, the CDR3 is TGTGCCAGCAGCCGGGACAGGGCTGGGGCCAACGTCCTGACTTTC. This sequence encodes CASSRDRAGANVLTF.

The chain's CDR3 is CATLTGVGYNEQFF. The CDR3 DNA reads as TGTGCCACCCTGACAGGGGTGGGCTACAATGAGCAGTTCTTC. The chain carries TRBV10-3 and TRBJ2-1, with TRBD1 matching 8 bases. Unmatched junction bases numbered 8, after V lost 10 bases and J lost 3 bases. This CDR3 is 14 amino acids long. CDR1 ENHRY and CDR2 SYGVKD come from the germline V gene.

This chain links TRBV28 with TRBJ2-5; 7 bases align to TRBD1. The CDR3 loop spans 14 amino acids. CDR1 and CDR2 from the germline V gene are MDHEN and SYDVKM. J was trimmed by 5 bases and V by 6 bases; bases with no gene match: 9. Written as DNA, the CDR3 is TGTGCCAGCAGACAAGGGGGCGCAAGGGAGACCCAGTACTTC. The encoded protein is CASRQGGARETQYF.

V and J are TRBV6-5 and TRBJ1-1; TRBD1 matches at 7 bases. With 2 bases clipped from V and 6 bases from J, the junction kept 6 bases outside the gene matches. CDR3 size: 14 residues. Germline V lookup: CDR1 MNHEY, CDR2 SVGAGI. The CDR3, as DNA: TGTGCCAGCAGTTACCGGCAGGGGGGGGCTGAAGCTTTCTTT. Protein: CASSYRQGGAEAFF.

This clone was counted between two and nine times. The gene calls are TRBV4-1 and TRBJ1-3; TRBD1 might be the D (5 bases). The CDR3 consists of 16 residues. Germline CDR1 reads MGHRA; CDR2 reads YSYEKL. V dropped 0 bases and J dropped 2 bases, with 11 bases sitting between them. The CDR3 spells CASSQDLTATGNTIYF. The CDR3 coding sequence is TGCGCCAGCAGCCAAGATTTGACAGCTACTGGAAACACCATATATTTT.

This chain uses TRBV4-1 with TRBJ2-5; TRBD1 might be the D (6 bases). V lost 6 bases and J 0 bases, leaving 11 bases between the germline ends. Germline V CDR1 and CDR2: MGHRA, YSYEKL. This CDR3 region has 14 residues. The CDR3 bases are TGCGCCAGCAGTTACAGGGTGTACCAAGAGACCCAGTACTTC. It encodes CASSYRVYQETQYF.

This clone was seen at least ten times. This rearrangement joins TRBV7-9 to TRBJ1-2; no clear D gene. V dropped 1 base and J dropped 4 bases, with 13 bases sitting between them. The germline CDR1 and CDR2 sequences are SEHNR and FQNEAQ (reference sequence). This CDR3 is built from 15 residues. Here the CDR3 reads CASSLEVDIIYGYTF. DNA of the CDR3: TGTGCCAGCAGCTTAGAAGTAGATATCATCTATGGCTACACCTTC.

CDR3 nucleotide sequence: TGTGCCAGCAGCTTAGCTAGGGGACTAGCGGGAGGGGCAGATACGCAGTATTTT. This encodes CASSLARGLAGGADTQYF. This chain uses TRBV7-2 with TRBJ2-3, with TRBD2 identical over 16 bases. Trimming at V came to 0 bases and at J to 4 bases, leaving 4 bases not matched to a gene. Germline CDR1 reads SGHTA; CDR2 reads FQGNSA. The CDR3 runs to 18 residues.

J is TRBJ2-7 and V is TRBV4-1; D uncertain. The germline V gene has CDR1 MGHRA and CDR2 YSYEKL. This CDR3 is built from 13 residues. V lost 0 bases and J lost 3, with 6 bases in between. The CDR3 nucleotides are TGCGCCAGCAGCCAAGATCCCGTCTACGAGCAGTACTTC. This encodes CASSQDPVYEQYF.

The CDR3 nucleotides read TGCGCCAGCAGCCGAGGTGGAGGGGAGAATTCACCCCTCCACTTT. Its translation: CASSRGGGENSPLHF. The V gene is TRBV4-3, the J gene TRBJ1-6, with D maybe TRBD1 (5 bases). The length of the CDR3 is 15 residues. Trimming removed 4 bases from V and 7 bases from J, with 14 bases in between. The germline CDR1 and CDR2 sequences are LGHNA and YSLEER.

The chain carries TRBV5-1 and TRBJ2-1, with 9 positions matching TRBD1. CDR3 size: 15 residues. Per the germline V gene, CDR1 is SGHRS and CDR2 is YFSETQ. Unmatched junction bases numbered 6, after V lost 4 bases and J lost 4 bases. The CDR3 here is CASSTGQGRYNEQFF. As DNA, the CDR3 is TGCGCCAGCAGCACCGGACAGGGGAGATACAATGAGCAGTTCTTC.

This CDR3 is CASSWGQGANNQPQHF. The CDR3 DNA reads as TGTGCCAGCAGTTGGGGTCAGGGGGCTAACAATCAGCCCCAGCATTTT. The rearrangement links TRBV28 to TRBJ1-5; 8 nucleotides match TRBD1. In germline, CDR1 is MDHEN, CDR2 SYDVKM. The CDR3 covers 16 residues. J gave up 3 bases and V 4 bases, and 8 bases lay outside the gene matches.

V usage is TRBV28 and J usage is TRBJ2-6; TRBD1 might be the D (6 bases). V lost 3 bases and J 4 bases, leaving 19 bases between the germline ends. This CDR3 region has 18 residues. Germline V gene sequence: CDR1 MDHEN, CDR2 SYDVKM. The CDR3 loop reads CASSLGAAQVIGANVLTF. The CDR3, as DNA: TGTGCCAGCAGTTTGGGGGCAGCCCAAGTGATCGGGGCCAACGTCCTGACTTTC. The whole variable domain, remainder taken from reference TRBV28 and TRBJ2-6, is DVKVTQSSRYLVKRTGEKVFLECVQDMDHENMFWYRQDPGLGLRLIYFSYDVKMKEKGDIPEGYSVSREKKERFSLILESASTNQTSMYLCASSLGAAQVIGANVLTFGAGSRLTVL.

In regard to this clone: One junction end disagrees with the germline gene, perhaps due to a read error. The chain is built from TRBV5-1 and TRBJ1-1; a possible D gene is TRBD1 (5 bases). This CDR3 is 12 amino acids long. Looked up from germline, CDR1 is SGHRS and CDR2 is YFSETQ. CDR3 region: CASSLGGTKAFF. The CDR3 coding sequence is TGTGCCAGCAGCTTGGGTGGGACGAAAGCTTTCTTT.

This clone has only one observation. J is TRBJ1-1 and V is TRBV10-3; tentatively, D is TRBD1 (5 bases). This CDR3 comprises 16 residues. Deletions cut 1 base from V and 4 bases from J, with 16 bases between. Germline CDR1 and CDR2: ENHRY and SYGVKD. CDR3 nucleotide sequence: TGTGCCATCAGTGAGTTCTCGGCAGGGAAGGTCACTGAAGCTTTCTTT. Its translation is CAISEFSAGKVTEAFF.

This clone was observed once. The chain carries TRBV5-1 and TRBJ1-1; D is perhaps TRBD1 (6 bases). The CDR3 extends over 13 amino acids. V lost 3 bases to trimming and J lost 3 bases, with 9 bases between them. Germline V gene lookup returns CDR1 SGHRS and CDR2 YFSETQ. The CDR3 region is CASSSTGYTEAFF. As DNA, the CDR3 is TGCGCCAGCAGCTCGACAGGTTACACTGAAGCTTTCTTT.

The DNA for the CDR3 is TGTGCCAGCAGTTTCGGACAGGGAGAGACCCAGTACTTC. Its translation: CASSFGQGETQYF. The chain recombines TRBV6-5 with TRBJ2-5, with 8 bases lining up with TRBD1. With V trimmed by 4 bases and J by 4 bases, 2 bases remained unmatched. CDR1 is MNHEY, CDR2 SVGAGI, per germline. CDR3 size: 13 residues.

The chain joins TRBV6-5 to TRBJ2-1; D uncertain. This CDR3 is 13 amino acids long. Germline CDR1 and CDR2: MNHEY and SVGAGI. V lost 6 bases and J 1 base, leaving 7 bases between the germline ends. CDR3 residues: CASRVGSYNEQFF. Written as DNA, the CDR3 is TGTGCCAGCAGAGTAGGGTCCTACAATGAGCAGTTCTTC.

This chain uses TRBV19 with TRBJ2-3; no clear D. Trimming removed 5 bases from V and 4 bases from J, with 4 bases in between. Germline CDR1 and CDR2: LNHDA and SQIVND (reference sequence). This CDR3 has 11 residues. CDR3 protein: CASSRADTQYF. The CDR3 DNA reads as TGTGCCAGTAGTCGAGCAGATACGCAGTATTTT.

V gene TRBV6-6 combines with J gene TRBJ1-5; 11 nucleotides line up with TRBD1. This CDR3 has 12 amino acids. Germline V gives CDR1 MNHNY, CDR2 SVGAGI (reference sequence). Unmatched junction bases numbered 3, after V lost 10 bases and J lost 7 bases. CDR3 region: CAIWTGGQPQHF. CDR3 coding DNA: TGTGCCATTTGGACAGGGGGCCAGCCCCAGCATTTT.

This clone was found once. CDR3: CASSYPFKQRNTGELFF. The CDR3 nucleotides are TGTGCCAGCAGTTACCCTTTCAAACAGAGGAACACCGGGGAGCTGTTTTTT. This rearrangement joins TRBV28 to TRBJ2-2; D ambiguous. The length of the CDR3 is 17 residues. Trimming pared 4 bases from V and 1 base from J, leaving 16 bases between. Per germline, CDR1 MDHEN and CDR2 SYDVKM.

The chain has TRBV7-9 and TRBJ2-2; the D is unclear. CDR3 size: 12 residues. Germline loops: CDR1 SEHNR, CDR2 FQNEAQ (reference sequence). V dropped 10 bases and J dropped 3 bases, with 9 bases sitting between them. For the CDR3, the DNA is TGTGCCACAGCCATAGACACCGGGGAGCTGTTTTTT. Translating it yields CATAIDTGELFF.

This chain joins TRBV19 and TRBJ2-1, with D unresolved. This CDR3 is built from 11 residues. V gave up 5 bases and J gave up 4 bases, with 3 bases separating them. The V gene's germline CDR1 is LNHDA and CDR2 SQIVND (reference sequence). In nucleotides, the CDR3 is TGTGCCAGTAGTCTATACAATGAGCAGTTCTTC. It encodes CASSLYNEQFF.

This clone was observed once. The V and J genes are TRBV6-5 and TRBJ2-1; the D gene is possibly TRBD2 (6 bases). V lost 6 bases to trimming and J lost 5 bases, with 11 bases between them. This CDR3 is built from 13 residues. The germline V gene has CDR1 MNHEY and CDR2 SVGAGI. CDR3 in DNA: TGTGCCAGCAGCCCCAGCGGGCACAATGAGCAGTTCTTC. Its translation: CASSPSGHNEQFF.

This chain links TRBV14 with TRBJ2-7; tentatively, D is TRBD1 (6 bases). Trimming cost V 3 bases and J 2 bases, with 11 bases left between them. This CDR3 comprises 14 residues. Germline loops: CDR1 SGHDN, CDR2 FVKESK. The CDR3 protein is CASSQLDRTYEQYF. CDR3 DNA sequence: TGTGCCAGCAGCCAGCTGGACAGAACCTACGAGCAGTACTTC.